This T cell receptor beta chain comes out of a study of T cell repertoires in cytomegalovirus infection. The wider study: Indications of both CMV infection and matching HLA type were provided by public TCR beta signatures.

Whole-study findings and limits: HLA-C-restricted CMV clonotypes gave the most frequent clonotype in two of eight donors. CMV carriers having the relevant HLA were flagged by cumulative public TCR beta family frequency.

V gave up 5 bases and J gave up 9 bases, with 8 bases separating them. The CDR3 is 10 residues long. The germline V gene has CDR1 DFQATT and CDR2 SNEGSKA (reference sequence). Comments on this clonotype: Its antigen is unknown.

TCRdb reprocessed the reads via MiXCR and lists one record per CDR3 protein. The sample includes fewer than 400,000 distinct CDR3 sequences, roughly 20% seen only once; the top ten take approximately 10%. Sequencing input: PBMCs. The V gene is TRBV20-1, the J gene TRBJ2-1, with D possibly TRBD2 on 6 matching bases. The TCR sequence derives from a human donor in good health (CMV status not recorded). Some clones in this sample may be carry-over from other donors' samples. The CDR3 sequence: CSAWRVEQFF. The CDR3, as DNA: TGCAGTGCTTGGAGGGTTGAGCAGTTCTTC.